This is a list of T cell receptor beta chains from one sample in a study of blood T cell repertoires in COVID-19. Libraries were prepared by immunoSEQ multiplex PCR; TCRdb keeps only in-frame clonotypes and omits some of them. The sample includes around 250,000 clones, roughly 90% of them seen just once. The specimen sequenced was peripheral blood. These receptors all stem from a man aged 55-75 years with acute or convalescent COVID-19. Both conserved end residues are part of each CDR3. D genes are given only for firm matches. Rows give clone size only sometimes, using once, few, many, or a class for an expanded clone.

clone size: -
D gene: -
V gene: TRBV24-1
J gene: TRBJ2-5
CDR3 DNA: TGTGCCACCAGGTCAGGGGGCGGGGGTGCCAACCAAGAGACCCAGTACTTC
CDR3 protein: CATRSGGGGANQETQYF

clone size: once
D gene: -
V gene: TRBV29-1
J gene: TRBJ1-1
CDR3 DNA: TGCAGCGTTGAAGATCGATTGGCCCACCAAAGCGAGACTGAAGCTTTCTTT
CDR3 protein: CSVEDRLAHQSETEAFF

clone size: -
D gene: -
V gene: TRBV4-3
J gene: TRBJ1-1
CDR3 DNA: TGCGCCAGCAGCCAAGGGGGAGGTACCCGGAACACTGAAGCTTTCTTT
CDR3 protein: CASSQGGGTRNTEAFF

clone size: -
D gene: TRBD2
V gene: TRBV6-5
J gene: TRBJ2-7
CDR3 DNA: TGTGCCAGCAGTTACTATGCGGGAGGCCCCTACGAGCAGTACTTC
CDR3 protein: CASSYYAGGPYEQYF

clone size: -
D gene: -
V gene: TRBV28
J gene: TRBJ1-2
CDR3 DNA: TGTGCCAGCAGAGGCCGGCGGGCATATGGCTACACCTTC
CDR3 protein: CASRGRRAYGYTF

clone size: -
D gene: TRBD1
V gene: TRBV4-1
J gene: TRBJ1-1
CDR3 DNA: TGCGCCAGCAGCCAGGACAGGGGGGGGACTGAAGCTTTCTTT
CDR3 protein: CASSQDRGGTEAFF

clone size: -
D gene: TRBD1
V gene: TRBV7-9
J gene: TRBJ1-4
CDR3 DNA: TGTGCCAGCAGGCCGGGACAGGGGGATGAAAAACTGTTTTTT
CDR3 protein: CASRPGQGDEKLFF

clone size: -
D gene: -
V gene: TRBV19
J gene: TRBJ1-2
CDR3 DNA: TGTGCCAGTAGTTTCCTAGGGGCAGCCTATACGGGCTATGGCTACACCTTC
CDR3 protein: CASSFLGAAYTGYGYTF

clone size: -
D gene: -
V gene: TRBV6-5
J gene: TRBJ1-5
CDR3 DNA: TGTGCCAGCAGTTTACAGGGAGAAAACAATCAGCCCCAGCATTTT
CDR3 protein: CASSLQGENNQPQHF

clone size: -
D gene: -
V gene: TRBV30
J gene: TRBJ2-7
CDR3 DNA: TGTGCCTGGAGTGAAACAGGGTTAGAGCAGTACTTC
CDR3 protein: CAWSETGLEQYF

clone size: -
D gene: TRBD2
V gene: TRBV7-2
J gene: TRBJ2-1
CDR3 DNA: TGTGCCAGCAGCTTAGCAGCGGGACCTTACAATGAGCAGTTCTTC
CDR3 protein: CASSLAAGPYNEQFF

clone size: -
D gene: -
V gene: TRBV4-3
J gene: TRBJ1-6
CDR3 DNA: TGCGCCAGCAGCCAAGACGTCACGGTTTCACAGTCACCCCTCCACTTT
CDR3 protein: CASSQDVTVSQSPLHF

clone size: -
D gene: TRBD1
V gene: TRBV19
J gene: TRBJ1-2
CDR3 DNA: TGTGCCAGTAGAGGAAGCGGACAGGGGAGGAATGGTGGCTACACCTTC
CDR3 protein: CASRGSGQGRNGGYTF

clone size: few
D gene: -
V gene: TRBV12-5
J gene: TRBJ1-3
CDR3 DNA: TGTGCTAGTGGCTTGGAGGGGCTTGGAAACACCATATATTTT
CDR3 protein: CASGLEGLGNTIYF

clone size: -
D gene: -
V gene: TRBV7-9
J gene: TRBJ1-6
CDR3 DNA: TGTGCCAGCAGCTTAGCCCGCCACCAGGGGACGGTCTATAATTCACCCCTCCACTTT
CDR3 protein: CASSLARHQGTVYNSPLHF

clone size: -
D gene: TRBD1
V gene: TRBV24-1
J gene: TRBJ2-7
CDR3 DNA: TGTGCCACCAGTGATTCACAGGGGGTGGGTCACGAGCAGTACTTC
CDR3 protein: CATSDSQGVGHEQYF

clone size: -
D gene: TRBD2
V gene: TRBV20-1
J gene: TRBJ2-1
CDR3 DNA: TGCAGTGCTAGTTTGACTAGCGGGAGGGCCTTGGATGAGCAGTTCTTC
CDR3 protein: CSASLTSGRALDEQFF

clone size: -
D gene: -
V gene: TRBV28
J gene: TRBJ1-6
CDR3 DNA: TGTGCCAGCAGTACAGACGGACAGTCTAATTCACCCCTCCACTTT
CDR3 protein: CASSTDGQSNSPLHF

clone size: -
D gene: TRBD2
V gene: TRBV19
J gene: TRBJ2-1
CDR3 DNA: TGTGCCAGTAGTATAGATGCTAGCGGGAGATCCCGTGAGCAGTTCTTC
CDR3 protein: CASSIDASGRSREQFF

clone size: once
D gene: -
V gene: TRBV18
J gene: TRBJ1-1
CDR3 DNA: TGTGCCAGCTCATCCTCGGACATGGGGGCTTTCTTT
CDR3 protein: CASSSSDMGAFF